These 10 T cell receptor beta chains came from one sample sequenced in a study of regulatory T cells in long-lasting Graves disease. Relying on iRepertoire HTBI primers and Arm-PCR of CDR3 regions, the team built TCR beta libraries. One entry per CDR3 protein, called by TCRdb with MiXCR from the multiplex PCR reads. The data hold 350,000 to 450,000 distinct CDR3 sequences, with under 15% observed a single time. As for time point: newly diagnosed GD, antithyroid drugs for less than 3 months. TCR sequences were obtained from RNA taken from PBMCs. This same sample was also part of a study on T cells in Graves' hyperthyroidism and ophthalmopathy.

Sample: peripheral blood mononuclear cells (PBMCs), taken at new diagnosis, from a patient treated with antithyroid drugs. These receptors were collected from a woman in her 30s with Graves disease.

At least ten counts were recorded for this clonotype. The chain links TRBV29-1 to TRBJ1-1; tentatively, D is TRBD1 (5 bases). Per the germline V gene, CDR1 is SQVTM and CDR2 is ANQGSEA. The CDR3 is made up of 13 amino acids. Trimming left V 6 bases short and J 4 bases short, with 15 bases between. CDR3 in DNA: TGCAGCGTCCCAGGGTACGTGGGCACTGAAGCTTTCTTT. Protein product: CSVPGYVGTEAFF.

Of note for this clonotype: A much larger clone sits a single nucleotide away, making a read error possible. The V call is TRBV15, the J call TRBJ1-5; the match to TRBD1 covers 9 bases. J gave up 5 bases and V 5 bases, and 7 bases lay outside the gene matches. CDR3 length: 15 amino acids. Per germline, CDR1 LNHNV and CDR2 YYDKDF (reference sequence). CDR3 loop: CATSPTTGGDQPQHF. In nucleotides, the CDR3 is TGTGCCACCAGCCCGACTACAGGGGGCGATCAGCCCCAGCATTTT.

The gene calls are TRBV7-2 and TRBJ2-7; perhaps TRBD2 as D (5 bases). The V end was cut by 4 bases, the J end by 2 bases, with 15 bases between. This CDR3 has 15 amino acids. Germline V CDR1 and CDR2: SGHTA, FQGNSA. The CDR3 loop is CASSWQASLPYEQYF. DNA for the CDR3: TGTGCCAGCAGCTGGCAAGCTAGCCTACCCTACGAGCAGTACTTC.

The chain carries TRBV9 and TRBJ2-2; D unclear. In germline, CDR1 is SGDLS, CDR2 YYNGEE. V gave up 1 base and J gave up 8 bases, with 6 bases separating them. CDR3 size: 12 residues. CDR3 loop: CASSVNSGELFF. The CDR3 region has the DNA TGTGCCAGCAGCGTAAACTCAGGGGAGCTGTTTTTT.

This clonotype occurred many times. The chain recombines TRBV19 with TRBJ1-1; D gene ambiguous. CDR3 length: 14 amino acids. V was trimmed by 3 bases and J by 2 bases, leaving 10 bases between them. The V gene's germline CDR1 is LNHDA and CDR2 SQIVND (reference sequence). The CDR3, as DNA: TGTGCCAGTAGTATCGCCGGGTCCAACACTGAAGCTTTCTTT. Translating gives CASSIAGSNTEAFF.

This clonotype showed up many times. The rearrangement uses TRBV20-1 and TRBJ2-7; 9 bases agree with TRBD2. Germline lookup yields CDR1 DFQATT and CDR2 SNEGSKA (reference sequence). The CDR3 has 14 residues. The CDR3 reads CLTPGLAGNYEQYF. The CDR3 nucleotides read TGCCTTACTCCAGGGCTAGCGGGGAACTACGAGCAGTACTTC.

This clonotype appeared many times. CDR3 amino acids: CASNAGTESNQPQHF. As DNA, the CDR3 is TGTGCCAGCAATGCCGGGACAGAGAGCAATCAGCCCCAGCATTTT. The chain couples TRBV6-1 to TRBJ1-5; 7 nucleotides agree with TRBD1. Trimming cost V 7 bases and J 1 base; bases outside gene matches: 7. Germline V gene lookup returns CDR1 MNHNS and CDR2 SASEGT. CDR3 length: 15 residues.

This clonotype was seen many times. The V and J genes are TRBV27 and TRBJ2-7; TRBD1 might be the D (5 bases). Germline V gene sequence: CDR1 MNHEY, CDR2 SMNVEV (reference sequence). This CDR3 is built from 15 residues. V was cut by 5 bases and J by 1 base, with 15 bases left in between. The CDR3 is CASSLRQLPSYEQYF. The CDR3 coding sequence is TGTGCCAGCAGTCTGAGACAGCTACCTTCCTACGAGCAGTACTTC.

This clonotype was counted many times. This chain links TRBV9 with TRBJ1-1; D uncertain. The V gene's germline CDR1 is SGDLS and CDR2 YYNGEE. The CDR3 consists of 16 residues. Deletions cut 0 bases from V and 4 bases from J, with 16 bases between. This CDR3 is CASSVATGGLITEAFF. The CDR3 nucleotides are TGTGCCAGCAGCGTAGCTACGGGAGGTTTGATCACTGAAGCTTTCTTT.

Many counts were recorded for this clonotype. The CDR3 reads CASSLWEGIYEQYF. The CDR3 DNA is TGTGCCAGCAGCTTATGGGAGGGGATATACGAGCAGTACTTC. V and J are TRBV7-2 and TRBJ2-7; 7 nucleotides match TRBD2. CDR1 is SGHTA, CDR2 FQGNSA, per germline. This CDR3 is built from 14 residues. Germline trimming cut 2 bases from V and 4 bases from J; bases unmatched to any gene: 5.